Given below is one T cell receptor (beta chain) in context. The antigen is not known. This entry is derived from a study of OX40 agonist ivuxolimab in advanced cancers. Across the study: The patients received agonistic anti-OX40 (CD134) antibody ivuxolimab. Findings and caveats of the study: Determination of antigen specificity was not performed for the expanded peripheral T cells.

Looked up from germline, CDR1 is SGHTA and CDR2 is FQGNSA. The CDR3 has 16 residues. V shed 5 bases, J shed 3 bases, and the junction held 10 bases outside the gene matches. Method: immunoSEQ multiplex PCR; TCRdb's copy keeps in-frame clones and lacks some. The table shows 74,000 or so clones, with about 93% occurring only once. Sampling of blood occurred at baseline, cycle 4 day 1, and cycle 7 day 1. The sequencing used CD4+ or CD8+ T cells sorted from blood, collected in a trial of the OX40 agonist ivuxolimab. The clonotype comes from an adult with an advanced solid tumor such as melanoma, head and neck, liver or kidney cancer. The rearrangement uses TRBV7-2 and TRBJ2-1; 7 bases are a match to TRBD1. The CDR3 reads CASSPAGTEIYNEQFF. CDR3 nucleotide sequence: TGTGCCAGCAGCCCAGCCGGGACAGAGATCTACAATGAGCAGTTCTTC.